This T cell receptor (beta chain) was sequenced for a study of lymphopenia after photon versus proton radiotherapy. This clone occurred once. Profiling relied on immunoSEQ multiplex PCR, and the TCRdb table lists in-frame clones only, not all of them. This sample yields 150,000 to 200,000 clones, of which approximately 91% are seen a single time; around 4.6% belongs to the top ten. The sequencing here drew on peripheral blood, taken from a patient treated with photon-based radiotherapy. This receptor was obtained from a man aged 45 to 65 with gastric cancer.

CDR3 protein: CASNPPGHGDQETQYF. The CDR3 DNA sequence: TGTGCCAGCAACCCACCAGGACACGGAGACCAAGAGACCCAGTACTTC. J is TRBJ2-5 and V is TRBV28; D possibly corresponds to TRBD1 (5 bases). Deletions cut 7 bases from V and 0 bases from J, with 18 bases between. The CDR3 contains 16 residues. Germline-derived CDR1 and CDR2 are MDHEN and SYDVKM.